This T cell receptor beta chain comes out of a study of glioma-infiltrating T cells (dated by TCRdb to 2016 to 2017). With regard to the full study: The low-grade gliomas were WHO grade II oligodendrogliomas or astrocytomas, while the glioblastomas were WHO grade IV tumors sampled at initial diagnosis rather than at recurrent diagnosis. Glioma patients received dexamethasone for six or fewer days before surgery. The sequencing target for blood libraries was roughly 4.5- to 11-fold coverage of about a million peripheral T cells. Glioma tissue, non-neoplastic brain tissue and matched peripheral blood mononuclear cells were used as sources from which TCR alpha- and beta-chain repertoires were sequenced. To measure how far tissue and blood T-cell populations diverged, each tissue-infiltrating repertoire was compared against the peripheral blood repertoire of the same patient. The paired cohort was made up of three low-grade glioma patients, seven to nine primary glioblastoma patients and three non-glioma patients who contributed non-neoplastic brain tissue. General study outcomes and caveats: A signature set of shared blood CDR3 motifs marked patients with low tissue-blood divergence and was depleted in highly divergent patients. Group comparisons were based on small numbers of patients: three non-neoplastic, three low-grade glioma and 7 to 9 glioblastoma patients. Very few CDR3 sequences were shared between tissue and blood, attributed to high CDR3 diversity and limited sampling. VJ-independent divergence between tissue and blood was lower than expected in non-neoplastic patients but higher than expected in all gliomas, particularly low-grade gliomas.

The table lists this clonotype with many counts. Its antigen is still unknown. The input lacks base qualities; no much larger clone sits a single base away. The iRepertoire nested amplicon-rescue multiplex PCR (arm-PCR) platform was used to amplify TCR alpha and beta CDR3 regions from RNA. One-step reverse transcription and amplification used roughly 100-450 ng of tissue mRNA or PBMC total RNA as input. After bead purification, a secondary multiplex PCR added Illumina adapters, and libraries were gel-purified between 200 and 400 bp. Libraries carried internal 6-nucleotide barcodes used for demultiplexing. Libraries were sequenced on an Illumina MiSeq with 2x220 or 2x250 nucleotide paired-end reads. The source study handled its data this way. Paired reads were merged using FLASH 1.2.11 and aligned with BWA-MEM to the GRCh37 human genome, and TRA and TRB reads were then extracted. V and J assignment used an IMGT-derived reference of cassette sequences and CDR3 motifs that included pseudogenes. Reads were translated in three frames, and productive CDR3s were defined as those with a C...FGXG motif and no stop codons. Clonotypes were defined as unique combinations of V-J cassette pair and CDR3 amino acid sequence. Reads were filtered by Hamming distance, with the threshold set by the sequence error rate of each sample in mapped regions. TCRdb trimmed the raw reads at Q25, called clones with MiXCR and kept productive beta chains. Every distinct CDR3 protein forms one entry, paired with its most common genes and DNA. It is TCRdb's table, rather than the study itself, that gives the V and J calls and clone size. Here the sample has around 350,000 distinct CDR3 sequences; roughly two fifths occur a single time. In total, the top ten clones hold 12% of the sample.

Per the germline V gene (reference sequence), MNHEY is the CDR1 and SMNVEV is the CDR2. Compared with germline, V lacks 5 bases and J lacks 3 bases; bases without a gene match: 7. Including cysteine and phenylalanine, the CDR3 has 14 amino acids. Solely the CDR3 DNA is kept, with 42 bases framed from the first base. Immediately after resection, surgical brain or tumor specimens were cryofrozen in liquid nitrogen, and peripheral blood cells were collected at the same time. Recombination linked TRBV27 to TRBJ2-7; 7 bases in the middle match TRBD1. This clonotype was obtained from a human donor with low-grade glioma or glioblastoma, undergoing nonglioma brain surgery, or in good health (not recorded which). Sample: glioma tissue, nonneoplastic brain tissue, or PBMCs (not recorded which). The sequenced DNA: TGTGCCAGCAGTGTGGGACAGAAGAACTACGAGCAGTACTTC. Translated, it reads CASSVGQKNYEQYF.